This is a list of T cell receptor beta chains from one sample in a study of blood T cell repertoires in COVID-19. Clones were read by immunoSEQ multiplex PCR, and TCRdb kept only the in-frame ones, dropping some. Among approximately 72,000 clones, roughly 86% were seen once, and the ten largest hold under 15%. The sequenced sample consisted of peripheral blood. These receptors originate from a woman aged 60-75 years with acute or convalescent COVID-19. Both conserved end residues are part of each CDR3.

J gene: TRBJ2-2
V gene: TRBV19
CDR3 length: 14
CDR3 protein: CASSIQGSIGELFF

J gene: TRBJ1-1
V gene: TRBV12-3/TRBV12-4
CDR3 length: 13
CDR3 protein: CASIHRGGTEAFF

J gene: TRBJ2-7
V gene: TRBV28
CDR3 length: 15
CDR3 protein: CASRPGAGGIHEQYF

J gene: TRBJ1-6
V gene: TRBV28
CDR3 length: 15
CDR3 protein: CASGVLTGNNSPLHF

J gene: TRBJ1-1
V gene: TRBV24-1
CDR3 length: 12
CDR3 protein: CATSDPEGEAFF

J gene: TRBJ1-1
V gene: TRBV7-2
CDR3 length: 16
CDR3 protein: CASSLSIMGGGTEAFF

J gene: TRBJ2-3
V gene: TRBV4-1
CDR3 length: 16
CDR3 protein: CASSQVLVRRSDTQYF

J gene: TRBJ1-6
V gene: TRBV7-3
CDR3 length: 12
CDR3 protein: CASSSSNSPLHF

J gene: TRBJ2-7
V gene: TRBV30
CDR3 length: 14
CDR3 protein: CAWSAGGLAYEQYF

J gene: TRBJ1-1
V gene: TRBV5-1
CDR3 length: 15
CDR3 protein: CASSPGHSVNTEAFF

J gene: TRBJ2-3
V gene: TRBV19
CDR3 length: 14
CDR3 protein: CASSIEAQPDTQYF

J gene: TRBJ1-3
V gene: TRBV5-6
CDR3 length: 16
CDR3 protein: CASSLRGRRPGNTIYF

J gene: TRBJ1-1
V gene: TRBV19
CDR3 length: 15
CDR3 protein: CASSIPGGEHTEAFF

J gene: TRBJ1-6
V gene: TRBV5-1
CDR3 length: 13
CDR3 protein: CASSWGQNSPLHF

J gene: TRBJ1-1
V gene: TRBV19
CDR3 length: 14
CDR3 protein: CASTTRPGADEAFF

J gene: TRBJ2-2
V gene: TRBV4-1
CDR3 length: 16
CDR3 protein: CASSHGQGGRTGELFF

J gene: TRBJ1-5
V gene: TRBV6-5
CDR3 length: 11
CDR3 protein: CAAGVEQPQHF

J gene: TRBJ2-3
V gene: TRBV3-1/TRBV3-2
CDR3 length: 17
CDR3 protein: CASSQDYRRDLTDTQYF

J gene: TRBJ1-1
V gene: TRBV6-6
CDR3 length: 15
CDR3 protein: CASASGGYMNTEAFF

J gene: TRBJ1-5
V gene: TRBV19
CDR3 length: 13
CDR3 protein: CASTGTGRQPQHF

J gene: TRBJ2-3
V gene: TRBV7-6
CDR3 length: 17
CDR3 protein: CASSFRTSGGGTDTQYF

J gene: TRBJ2-5
V gene: TRBV3-1/TRBV3-2
CDR3 length: 16
CDR3 protein: CASSNPRAGGLKTQYF

J gene: TRBJ1-2
V gene: TRBV28
CDR3 length: 11
CDR3 protein: CATTGGYGYTF

J gene: TRBJ2-5
V gene: TRBV3-1/TRBV3-2
CDR3 length: 14
CDR3 protein: CASSQEAAGETQYF

J gene: TRBJ1-2
V gene: TRBV2
CDR3 length: 14
CDR3 protein: CASRAGTGNYGYTF

J gene: TRBJ2-7
V gene: TRBV7-3
CDR3 length: 16
CDR3 protein: CASSPLGGQGAKAQYF

J gene: TRBJ2-1
V gene: TRBV29-1
CDR3 length: 13
CDR3 protein: CSALTSGGDEQFF

J gene: TRBJ1-6
V gene: TRBV7-9
CDR3 length: 14
CDR3 protein: CASSLGQGKSPLHF

J gene: TRBJ1-4
V gene: TRBV10-3
CDR3 length: 13
CDR3 protein: CASRLATNEKLFF

J gene: TRBJ1-4
V gene: TRBV5-6
CDR3 length: 13
CDR3 protein: CASSRMTVGKLFF

J gene: TRBJ2-1
V gene: TRBV19
CDR3 length: 12
CDR3 protein: CASSIRGDEQFF

J gene: TRBJ2-5
V gene: TRBV2
CDR3 length: 14
CDR3 protein: CASSQITGGETQYF

J gene: TRBJ1-5
V gene: TRBV2
CDR3 length: 13
CDR3 protein: CASGQEFNQPQHF

J gene: TRBJ2-1
V gene: TRBV30
CDR3 length: 11
CDR3 protein: CAWGDRGKQFF

J gene: TRBJ2-3
V gene: TRBV9
CDR3 length: 16
CDR3 protein: CASSSRWGQGADTQYF

J gene: TRBJ1-2
V gene: TRBV18
CDR3 length: 15
CDR3 protein: CASSIEGPAGYGYTF

J gene: TRBJ2-3
V gene: TRBV5-4
CDR3 length: 14
CDR3 protein: CASSLGQSTDTQYF

J gene: TRBJ1-1
V gene: TRBV4-1
CDR3 length: 15
CDR3 protein: CASSRLLTGNTEAFF

J gene: TRBJ1-3
V gene: TRBV7-9
CDR3 length: 16
CDR3 protein: CASSLGRRSSGNTIYF

J gene: TRBJ1-3
V gene: TRBV29-1
CDR3 length: 17
CDR3 protein: CSVAGTATSFSGNTIYF

J gene: TRBJ1-6
V gene: TRBV4-1
CDR3 length: 16
CDR3 protein: CASSQDRGTGYSPLHF